This entry lists 2 T cell receptor beta chains sequenced from one sample in a study of cytomegalovirus exposure and HLA in healthy donors. Vbeta (60) and Jbeta (13) primers were used in the PCR. Here immunoSEQ multiplex PCR was the method, and the copy in TCRdb shows in-frame clones only, minus some. The table lists some 160,000 clones, roughly 80% of them singletons. The sequenced material came from PBMCs. These receptors were taken from a male donor in good health and CMV-seronegative.

V gene TRBV7-9 combines with J gene TRBJ2-1, with D possibly being TRBD1 (6 bases). The germline gives CDR1 SEHNR, CDR2 FQNEAQ (reference sequence). CDR3 length: 15 residues. With 1 base removed from V and 0 bases from J, the gap between germline ends came to 7 bases. This chain's CDR3 is CASSLVGGSYNEQFF. The CDR3 DNA reads as TGTGCCAGCAGCTTAGTAGGGGGCTCCTACAATGAGCAGTTCTTC.

The rearrangement links TRBV5-1 to TRBJ2-3, with 7 bases identical to TRBD2. This CDR3 contains 18 residues. From germline, CDR1 is SGHRS and CDR2 YFSETQ. Germline trimming cut 2 bases from V and 3 bases from J; bases unmatched to any gene: 15. The CDR3 coding sequence is TGCGCCAGCAGCTTCCTTGGGCCAGCGGGGAGGTCTACAGATACGCAGTATTTT. Protein product: CASSFLGPAGRSTDTQYF.